The 9 T cell receptor beta chains below all came from one sample that was sequenced in a study of blood T cell repertoires in COVID-19. Profiling relied on immunoSEQ multiplex PCR, and the TCRdb table lists in-frame clones only, not all of them. The data show under 65,000 clones, roughly four fifths seen once. The sequenced sample consisted of peripheral blood. The source of these receptors is a woman aged 60-70 years with acute or convalescent COVID-19.

Written as DNA, the CDR3 is TGTGCCAGCAGCCAAGGACAGGGGGCGGAGAATGAGCAGTTCTTC. Its translation: CASSQGQGAENEQFF. The chain links TRBV4-2 to TRBJ2-1; 10 nucleotides line up with TRBD1. The CDR3 has 15 residues. CDR1 is LGHNA, CDR2 YNFKEQ, per germline. The ends lost 1 base at V and 7 bases at J; junction bases unmatched: 4.

The chain is built from TRBV6-2 or TRBV6-3 and TRBJ2-1, with TRBD2 as a possible D gene (6 bases). CDR1 and CDR2 (germline): MNHEY, SVGEGT. V lost 2 bases to trimming and J lost 0 bases, with 11 bases between them. The CDR3 runs to 16 residues. CDR3 region: CASSYRSGSSYNEQFF. CDR3 coding DNA: TGTGCCAGCAGTTACCGTAGCGGATCCTCCTACAATGAGCAGTTCTTC.

This chain links TRBV7-2 with TRBJ1-6; 12 nucleotides line up with TRBD1. Trimming removed 5 bases from V and 5 bases from J; junction bases left unmatched: 1. The CDR3 has 15 residues. Germline loops: CDR1 SGHTA, CDR2 FQGNSA. CDR3: CASSRDRGHNSPLHF. The CDR3 nucleotides read TGTGCCAGCAGCCGGGACAGGGGGCATAATTCACCCCTCCACTTT. Together with reference TRBV7-2 and TRBJ1-6, the CDR3 gives the full variable domain: GAGVSQSPSNKVTEKGKDVELRCDPISGHTALYWYRQSLGQGLEFLIYFQGNSAPDKSGLPSDRFSAERTGGSVSTLTIQRTQQEDSAVYLCASSRDRGHNSPLHFGNGTRLTVT.

V and J are TRBV27 and TRBJ2-1; 8 bases map to TRBD2. The CDR3 consists of 18 residues. CDR1 is MNHEY, CDR2 SMNVEV, per germline (reference sequence). With V trimmed by 0 bases and J by 8 bases, 15 bases remained unmatched. The CDR3 coding sequence is TGTGCCAGCAGTTTATCGGCGCTTATCAGAGCGGGAGAGTATGAGCAGTTCTTC. This translates into CASSLSALIRAGEYEQFF.

V is TRBV24-1 and J is TRBJ1-5; maybe TRBD1 (5 bases). Trimming left V 5 bases short and J 3 bases short, with 10 bases between. The CDR3 has 14 residues. Germline V gene data show CDR1 as KGHDR and CDR2 as SFDVKD. CDR3 nucleotides: TGTGCCACCAGTGTCCAGGGTATCAATCAGCCCCAGCATTTT. Translated, it gives CATSVQGINQPQHF.

In DNA form, the CDR3 reads TGTGCCAGCAGTTCCCAGACCCCAGGGGACGGCTACACCTTC. It specifies CASSSQTPGDGYTF. The J gene is TRBJ1-2, the V gene TRBV6-6; D perhaps matches TRBD1 (6 bases). V was clipped by 4 bases and J by 8 bases, with 17 bases between them. CDR3 length equals 14 residues. CDR1 is MNHNY and CDR2 is SVGAGI in the germline V gene (reference sequence).

In its sample, this clone was seen a few times. V is TRBV6-1 and J is TRBJ1-3; possibly TRBD1 for D (6 bases). In germline, CDR1 is MNHNS, CDR2 SASEGT. This CDR3 contains 17 residues. Between the trimmed V and J ends, which lost 2 bases and 3 bases, there was a span of 17 bases. The CDR3 bases are TGTGCCAGCAGTGAAACAGGGAGGGGAGCCAGTGGAAACACCATATATTTT. Its protein is CASSETGRGASGNTIYF.

The chain recombines TRBV5-1 with TRBJ2-7; the D gene is possibly TRBD1 (5 bases). Germline CDR1 SGHRS, CDR2 YFSETQ. Trimming cost V 4 bases and J 5 bases, with 10 bases left between them. The CDR3 contains 12 residues. CDR3 residues: CASSRDSHEQYF. CDR3 DNA: TGCGCCAGCAGCCGAGACAGCCACGAGCAGTACTTC.

V and J are TRBV6-1 and TRBJ1-1; D not certain. V was trimmed by 2 bases and J by 6 bases, leaving 10 bases between them. Germline assignment: CDR1 MNHNS and CDR2 SASEGT. The CDR3 has 13 residues. The CDR3 bases are TGTGCCAGCAGTGAAAAGCCGCTGGCTGAAGCTTTCTTT. This sequence encodes CASSEKPLAEAFF.